The 2 T cell receptor beta chains below all came from one sample that was sequenced in a study of shared clonotypes between healthy human individuals. The method was immunoSEQ multiplex PCR; TCRdb's version includes in-frame clones alone and lacks a portion of them. The table includes 2,100,000 or so clones, approximately 94% detected once. Sequenced: naive CD4+ T cells sorted from blood. The subset is: CD45RA+ positively selected. The receptor source for this set is a man between 18 and 35 years old in good health.

V and J are TRBV6-5 and TRBJ2-2; 7 bases fit TRBD1. This CDR3 contains 15 residues. V trimming: 0 bases; J trimming: 9 bases; junction bases outside the gene matches: 7. Germline V lookup: CDR1 MNHEY, CDR2 SVGAGI. Here the CDR3 reads CASSYSIRGRRELFF. DNA for the CDR3: TGTGCCAGCAGTTACTCGATTAGGGGGCGGAGGGAGCTGTTTTTT.

The chain employs TRBV18 and TRBJ2-7; TRBD1 agrees at 9 bases. Germline-derived CDR1 and CDR2 are KGHSH and LQKENI. The CDR3 has 15 amino acids. V shed 4 bases and J 3 bases; nucleotides not matched to a gene: 7. CDR3 coding DNA: TGTGCCAGCTCACTAACCGGGACAGGGCGCTACGAGCAGTACTTC. This codes for CASSLTGTGRYEQYF.